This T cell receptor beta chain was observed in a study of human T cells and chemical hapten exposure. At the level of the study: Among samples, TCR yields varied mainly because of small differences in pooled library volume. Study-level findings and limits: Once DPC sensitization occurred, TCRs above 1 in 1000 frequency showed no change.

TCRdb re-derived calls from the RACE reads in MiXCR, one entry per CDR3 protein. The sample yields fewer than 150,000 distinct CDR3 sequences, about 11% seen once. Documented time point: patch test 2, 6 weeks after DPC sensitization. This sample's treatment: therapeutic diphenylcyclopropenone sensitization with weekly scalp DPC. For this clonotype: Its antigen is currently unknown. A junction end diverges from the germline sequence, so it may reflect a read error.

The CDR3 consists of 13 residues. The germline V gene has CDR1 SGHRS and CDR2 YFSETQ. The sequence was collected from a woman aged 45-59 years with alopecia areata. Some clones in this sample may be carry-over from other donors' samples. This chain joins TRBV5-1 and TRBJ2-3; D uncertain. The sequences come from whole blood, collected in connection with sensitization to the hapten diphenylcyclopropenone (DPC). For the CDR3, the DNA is TGCGCCAGCAGCTTGTTCGGCACAGATACGCAGAATTTT. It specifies CASSLFGTDTQNF. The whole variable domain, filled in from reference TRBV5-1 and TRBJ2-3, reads KAGVTQTPRYLIKTRGQQVTLSCSPISGHRSVSWYQQTPGQGLQFLFEYFSETQRNKGNFPGRFSGRQFSNSRSEMNVSTLELGDSALYLCASSLFGTDTQNFGPGTRLTVL.